The rows below give T cell receptor beta chains drawn from one sample of a study of CD8 T cells in ankylosing spondylitis. Via MiXCR, TCRdb re-called the 5' RACE reads, giving one row per CDR3 protein. This table holds about 100,000 distinct CDR3 sequences, roughly 8% found once. The sequenced sample was blood, either unsorted or a sorted T cell fraction (not recorded which). The receptors stem from a male donor with ankylosing spondylitis or in good health (not recorded which). CDR3s include the opening cysteine and the closing phenylalanine or tryptophan. The D gene is left open where the match is weak. The size entry is marked missing in some rows and otherwise reads once, few, many or a size class.

few	TRBV18	TRBJ2-5	.	CASSRVGDQETQYF	TGTGCCAGCTCACGAGTTGGCGACCAAGAGACCCAGTACTTC
many	TRBV27	TRBJ1-1	TRBD1	CASHDRGPRWTEAFF	TGTGCCAGCCATGACAGGGGACCCCGGTGGACTGAAGCTTTCTTT
.	TRBV30	TRBJ1-2	TRBD1	CAWSVGQGASGYTF	TGTGCCTGGAGTGTAGGACAGGGGGCTTCCGGCTACACCTTC
.	TRBV7-9	TRBJ1-1	.	CASSYRPRGRANTEAFF	TGTGCCAGCAGCTACCGACCGCGCGGGAGGGCGAACACTGAAGCTTTCTTT
few	TRBV5-4	TRBJ1-2	.	CASSLGGDHGYTF	TGTGCCAGCAGCTTGGGAGGGGACCATGGCTACACCTTC
many	TRBV7-2	TRBJ1-5	.	CASSLGAAGMGNQPQHF	TGTGCCAGCAGCTTAGGGGCCGCTGGTATGGGTAATCAGCCCCAGCATTTT
many	TRBV5-1	TRBJ2-1	TRBD1	CASSAGTGYNEQFF	TGCGCCAGCAGCGCCGGGACAGGCTACAATGAGCAGTTCTTC
many	TRBV12-3/TRBV12-4	TRBJ1-4	.	CASSSPNEKLFF	TGTGCCAGCAGTTCCCCTAATGAAAAACTGTTTTTT
many	TRBV2	TRBJ2-2	.	CASKEGTGELFF	TGTGCCAGCAAGGAGGGCACCGGGGAGCTGTTTTTT
few	TRBV2	TRBJ1-1	TRBD1	CASSGTGRNTEAFF	TGTGCCAGCAGCGGGACAGGGAGGAACACTGAAGCTTTCTTT
many	TRBV7-2	TRBJ2-2	TRBD2	CASSAGLAGAAGELFF	TGTGCCAGCAGCGCGGGACTAGCGGGAGCCGCCGGGGAGCTGTTTTTT
many	TRBV27	TRBJ2-3	.	CASSPLWGRTDTQYF	TGTGCCAGCAGCCCCCTCTGGGGGCGCACAGATACGCAGTATTTT
many	TRBV4-3	TRBJ2-7	TRBD1	CASSQGTGTGNKYF	TGCGCCAGCAGCCAAGGAACCGGGACAGGCAACAAGTACTTC
many	TRBV7-3	TRBJ1-2	TRBD1	CASSLGTGYGYTF	TGTGCCAGCAGCTTAGGGACAGGTTATGGCTACACCTTC
few	TRBV7-8	TRBJ2-1	.	CASTLGGLNNEQFF	TGTGCCAGCACTTTGGGTGGACTAAACAATGAGCAGTTCTTC
many	TRBV7-2	TRBJ2-2	.	CASSLIVSSAGELFF	TGTGCCAGCAGCTTAATTGTTTCAAGCGCCGGGGAGCTGTTTTTT
many	TRBV3-1	TRBJ1-1	.	CASSRKVDTEAFF	TGTGCCAGCAGCCGTAAGGTTGACACTGAAGCTTTCTTT